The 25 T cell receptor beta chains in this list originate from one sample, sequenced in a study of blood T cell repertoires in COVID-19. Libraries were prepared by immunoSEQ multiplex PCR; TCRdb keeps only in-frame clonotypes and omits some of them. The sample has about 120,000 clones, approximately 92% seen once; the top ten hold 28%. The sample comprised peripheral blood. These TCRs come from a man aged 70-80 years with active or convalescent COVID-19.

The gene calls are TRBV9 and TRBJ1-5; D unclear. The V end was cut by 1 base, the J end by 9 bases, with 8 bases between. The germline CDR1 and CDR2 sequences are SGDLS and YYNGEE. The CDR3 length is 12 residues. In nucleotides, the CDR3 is TGTGCCAGCAGCGTAAACGGCGGGCCCCAGCATTTT. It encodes CASSVNGGPQHF.

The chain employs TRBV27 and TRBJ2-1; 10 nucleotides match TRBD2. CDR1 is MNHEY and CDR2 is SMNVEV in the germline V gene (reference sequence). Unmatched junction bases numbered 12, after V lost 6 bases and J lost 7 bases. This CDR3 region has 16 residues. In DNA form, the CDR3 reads TGTGCCAGCAGCCTTATCGGTCAGCGGGAGGGGAATGAGCAGTTCTTC. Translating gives CASSLIGQREGNEQFF.

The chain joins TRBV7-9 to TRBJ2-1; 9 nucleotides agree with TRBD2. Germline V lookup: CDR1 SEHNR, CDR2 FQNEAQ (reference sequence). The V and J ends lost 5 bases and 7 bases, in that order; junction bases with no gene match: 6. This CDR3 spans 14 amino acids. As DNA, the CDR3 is TGTGCCAGCAGCCAGAGTCTAGCGGGGAATGAGCAGTTCTTC. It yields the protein CASSQSLAGNEQFF.

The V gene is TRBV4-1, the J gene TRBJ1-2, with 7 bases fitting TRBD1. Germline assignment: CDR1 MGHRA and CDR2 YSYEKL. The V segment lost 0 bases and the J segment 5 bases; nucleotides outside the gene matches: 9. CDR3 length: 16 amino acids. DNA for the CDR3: TGCGCCAGCAGCCAAGAGATAATGACAGGGCCTTATGGCTACACCTTC. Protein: CASSQEIMTGPYGYTF.

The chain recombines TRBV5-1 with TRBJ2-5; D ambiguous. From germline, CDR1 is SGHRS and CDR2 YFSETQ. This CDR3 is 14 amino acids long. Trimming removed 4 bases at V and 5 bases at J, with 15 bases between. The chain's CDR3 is CASSNAVVGETQYF. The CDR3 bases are TGCGCCAGCAGCAATGCGGTGGTCGGGGAGACCCAGTACTTC.

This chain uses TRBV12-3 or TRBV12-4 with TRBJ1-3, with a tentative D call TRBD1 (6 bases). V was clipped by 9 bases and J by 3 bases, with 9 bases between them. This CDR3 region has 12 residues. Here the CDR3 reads CARGGFGNTIYF. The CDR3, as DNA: TGTGCCAGAGGGGGATTTGGAAACACCATATATTTT.

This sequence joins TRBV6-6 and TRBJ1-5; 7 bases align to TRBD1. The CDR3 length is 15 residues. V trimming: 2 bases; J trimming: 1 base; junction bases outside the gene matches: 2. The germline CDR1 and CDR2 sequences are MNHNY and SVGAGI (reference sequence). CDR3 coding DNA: TGTGCCAGCAGTTACGTGGGACAGAGCAATCAGCCCCAGCATTTT. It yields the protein CASSYVGQSNQPQHF.

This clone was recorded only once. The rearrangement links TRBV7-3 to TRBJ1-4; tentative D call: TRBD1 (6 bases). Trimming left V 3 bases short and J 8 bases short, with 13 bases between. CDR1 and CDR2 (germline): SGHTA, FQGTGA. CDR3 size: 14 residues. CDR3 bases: TGTGCCAGCAGCTTGAAGGGAGGGGGAGAAAAACTGTTTTTT. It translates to CASSLKGGGEKLFF.

The CDR3 protein is CASALGQGGEKLFF. The CDR3, as DNA: TGTGCCAGCGCTTTGGGACAGGGCGGTGAAAAACTGTTTTTT. The V gene is TRBV27, the J gene TRBJ1-4; 9 bases agree with TRBD1. The germline gives CDR1 MNHEY, CDR2 SMNVEV (reference sequence). The CDR3 has 14 residues. V trimming: 8 bases; J trimming: 7 bases; junction bases outside the gene matches: 8.

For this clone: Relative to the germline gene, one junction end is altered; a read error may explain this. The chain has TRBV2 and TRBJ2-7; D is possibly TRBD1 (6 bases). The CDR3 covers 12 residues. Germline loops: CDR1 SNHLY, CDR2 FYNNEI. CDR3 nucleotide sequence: TGTGCCAGCAGGGAAGCAGGGGCTAGAGGGTACTTC. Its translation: CASREAGARGYF.

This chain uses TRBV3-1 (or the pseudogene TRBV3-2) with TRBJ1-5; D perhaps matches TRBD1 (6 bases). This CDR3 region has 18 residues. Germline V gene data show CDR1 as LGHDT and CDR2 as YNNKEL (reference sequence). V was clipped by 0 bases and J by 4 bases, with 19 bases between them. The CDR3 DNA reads TGTGCCAGCAGCCAAGATAGGTCGGGATGGGGGCTTAATCAGCCCCAGCATTTT. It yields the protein CASSQDRSGWGLNQPQHF.

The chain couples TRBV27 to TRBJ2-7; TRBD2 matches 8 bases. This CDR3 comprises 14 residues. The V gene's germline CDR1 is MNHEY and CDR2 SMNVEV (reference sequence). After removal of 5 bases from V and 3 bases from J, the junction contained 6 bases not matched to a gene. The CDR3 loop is CASSPGLGYYEQYF. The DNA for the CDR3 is TGTGCCAGCAGTCCGGGACTAGGGTACTACGAGCAGTACTTC.

CDR3 in amino acids: CASSQEQGVYEQYF. CDR3 nucleotide sequence: TGTGCCAGCAGCCAAGAGCAGGGGGTCTACGAGCAGTACTTC. V and J are TRBV6-5 and TRBJ2-7, with 7 bases that match TRBD1. Unmatched junction bases numbered 8, after V lost 6 bases and J lost 3 bases. Germline V gene data show CDR1 as MNHEY and CDR2 as SVGAGI. CDR3 length equals 14 residues.

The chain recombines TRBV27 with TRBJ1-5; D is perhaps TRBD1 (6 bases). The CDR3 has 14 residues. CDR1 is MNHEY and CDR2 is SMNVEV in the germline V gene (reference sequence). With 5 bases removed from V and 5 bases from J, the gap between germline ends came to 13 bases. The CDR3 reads CASSTRQAHQPQHF. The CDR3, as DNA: TGTGCCAGCAGTACTCGACAGGCCCATCAGCCCCAGCATTTT.

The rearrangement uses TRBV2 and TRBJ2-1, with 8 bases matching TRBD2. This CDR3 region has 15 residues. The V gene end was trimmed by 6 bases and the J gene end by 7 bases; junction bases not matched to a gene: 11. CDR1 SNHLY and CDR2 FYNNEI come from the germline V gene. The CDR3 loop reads CASRSGRADLNEQFF. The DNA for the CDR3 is TGTGCCAGCAGGTCCGGGAGGGCCGATTTAAATGAGCAGTTCTTC.

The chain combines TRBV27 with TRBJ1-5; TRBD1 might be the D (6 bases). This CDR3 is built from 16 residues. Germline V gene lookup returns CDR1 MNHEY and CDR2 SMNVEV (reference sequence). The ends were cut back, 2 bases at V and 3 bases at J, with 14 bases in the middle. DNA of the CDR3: TGTGCCAGCAGTTTAAAGGGCCGACAGGTCAATCAGCCCCAGCATTTT. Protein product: CASSLKGRQVNQPQHF.

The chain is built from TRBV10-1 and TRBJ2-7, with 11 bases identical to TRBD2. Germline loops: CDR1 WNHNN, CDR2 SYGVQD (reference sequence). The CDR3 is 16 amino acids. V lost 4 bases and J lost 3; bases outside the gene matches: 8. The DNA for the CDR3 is TGCGCCAGCAGTGGAACCGGGACTAGCGGAGACTACGAGCAGTACTTC. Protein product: CASSGTGTSGDYEQYF.

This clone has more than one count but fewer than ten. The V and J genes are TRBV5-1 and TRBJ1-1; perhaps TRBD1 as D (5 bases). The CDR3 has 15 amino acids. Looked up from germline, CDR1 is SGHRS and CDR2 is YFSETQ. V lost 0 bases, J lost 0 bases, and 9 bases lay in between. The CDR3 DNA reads TGCGCCAGCAGCTTGGTGAAGGGGATGAACACTGAAGCTTTCTTT. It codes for CASSLVKGMNTEAFF.

As DNA, the CDR3 is TGTGCCAGTAGTATAGGAGGGTCTGGAAACACCATATATTTT. Amino acid sequence: CASSIGGSGNTIYF. V gene TRBV19 combines with J gene TRBJ1-3, with D unclear. Germline V gene lookup returns CDR1 LNHDA and CDR2 SQIVND (reference sequence). V shed 1 base and J shed 1 base, with 5 bases lying between them. CDR3 length: 14 residues. Using reference TRBV19 and TRBJ1-3 for the parts outside the CDR3, the full variable domain is DGGITQSPKYLFRKEGQNVTLSCEQNLNHDAMYWYRQDPGQGLRLIYYSQIVNDFQKGDIAEGYSVSREKKESFPLTVTSAQKNPTAFYLCASSIGGSGNTIYFGEGSWLTVV.

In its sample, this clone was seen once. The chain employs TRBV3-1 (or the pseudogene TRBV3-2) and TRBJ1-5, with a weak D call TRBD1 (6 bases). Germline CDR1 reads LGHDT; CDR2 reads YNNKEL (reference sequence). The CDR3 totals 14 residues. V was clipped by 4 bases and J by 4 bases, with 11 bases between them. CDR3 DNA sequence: TGTGCCAGCAGCCTATCGACAGGAAATCAGCCCCAGCATTTT. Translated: CASSLSTGNQPQHF.

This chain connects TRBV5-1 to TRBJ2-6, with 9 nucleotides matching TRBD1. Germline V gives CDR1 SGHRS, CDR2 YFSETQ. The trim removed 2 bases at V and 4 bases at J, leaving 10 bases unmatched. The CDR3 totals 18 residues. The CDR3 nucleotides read TGCGCCAGCAGCTTCACTCTACAGGGGGCGAACGGGGCCAACGTCCTGACTTTC. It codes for CASSFTLQGANGANVLTF.

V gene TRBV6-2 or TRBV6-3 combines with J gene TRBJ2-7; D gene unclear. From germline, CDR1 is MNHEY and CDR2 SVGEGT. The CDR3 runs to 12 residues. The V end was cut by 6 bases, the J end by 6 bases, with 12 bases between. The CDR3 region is CASSPRSPEQYF. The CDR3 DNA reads TGTGCCAGCAGCCCCCGGTCTCCCGAGCAGTACTTC.

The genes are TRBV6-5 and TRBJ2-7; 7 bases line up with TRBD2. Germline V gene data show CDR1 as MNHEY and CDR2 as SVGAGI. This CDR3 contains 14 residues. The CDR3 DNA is TGTTCCACCAGCGACCCGGGAGGCGGGGGCGAGCAGTACTTC. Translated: CSTSDPGGGGEQYF.

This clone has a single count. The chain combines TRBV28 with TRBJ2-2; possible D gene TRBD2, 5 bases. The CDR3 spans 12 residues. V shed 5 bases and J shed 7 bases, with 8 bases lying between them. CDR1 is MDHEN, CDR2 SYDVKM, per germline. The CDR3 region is CASSRTVGELFF. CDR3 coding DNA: TGTGCCAGCAGTCGGACTGTCGGGGAGCTGTTTTTT.

The CDR3 DNA is TGTGCCACCAGCAGAGAAGGACTAGCGGGGAATGAGCAGTTCTTC. Its protein is CATSREGLAGNEQFF. This rearrangement joins TRBV15 to TRBJ2-1; 12 bases are a match to TRBD2. The CDR3 spans 15 residues. The V and J ends lost 0 bases and 7 bases, in that order; junction bases with no gene match: 1. Looked up from germline, CDR1 is LNHNV and CDR2 is YYDKDF (reference sequence).